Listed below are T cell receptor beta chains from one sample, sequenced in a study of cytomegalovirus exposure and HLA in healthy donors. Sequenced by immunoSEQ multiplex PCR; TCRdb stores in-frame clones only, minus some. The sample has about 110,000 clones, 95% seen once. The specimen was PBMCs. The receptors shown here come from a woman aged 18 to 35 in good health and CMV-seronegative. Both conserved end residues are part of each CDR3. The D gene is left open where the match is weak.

CASRLAGDYEQYF	TRBV2	TRBJ2-7	TRBD2
CASSFRTGSSYNEQFF	TRBV6-6	TRBJ2-1	.
CASSPSGGANTQYF	TRBV14	TRBJ2-3	TRBD2
CASSPTVASGTDTQYF	TRBV7-9	TRBJ2-3	.
CASSYAFHGNYGYTF	TRBV6-5	TRBJ1-2	.
CASSLGAYNEQFF	TRBV7-3	TRBJ2-1	.
CASSGVPTGELFF	TRBV2	TRBJ2-2	.
CASNSGEGTGDTIYF	TRBV9	TRBJ1-3	.
CSARSGEKLFF	TRBV20-1	TRBJ1-4	.
CASSVQVYEQYF	TRBV5-6	TRBJ2-7	.
CASSRTAGGSHEQYF	TRBV28	TRBJ2-7	TRBD2
CASSAFRDTGELFF	TRBV25-1	TRBJ2-2	.
CASRRPDRASYEQYF	TRBV5-5	TRBJ2-7	TRBD1
CASSAWDKNTEAFF	TRBV7-9	TRBJ1-1	.
CASSGQGINYGYTF	TRBV2	TRBJ1-2	TRBD1
CASSPGHRGLSYEQYF	TRBV9	TRBJ2-7	.
CASSPMGGTGGPYEQYF	TRBV18	TRBJ2-7	TRBD1
CASSTPGGTEAFF	TRBV6-6	TRBJ1-1	TRBD1
CASSPQTALGTEAFF	TRBV11-3	TRBJ1-1	.
CASSRLLLGQSTDTQYF	TRBV4-2	TRBJ2-3	.
CASSLSGHRNTEAFF	TRBV28	TRBJ1-1	.
CASSQDPGNQETQYF	TRBV4-1	TRBJ2-5	.
CASSLPTEMNTEAFF	TRBV6-6	TRBJ1-1	.
CASSLRRTGTSGGAAGETQYF	TRBV7-3	TRBJ2-5	TRBD2
CASSYLLSPTVAKNIQYF	TRBV7-9	TRBJ2-4	.
CASSDPTKERLVSSYEQYF	TRBV2	TRBJ2-7	.
CASSLPGQGINEQFF	TRBV6-5	TRBJ2-1	TRBD1
CASSLGPGSTYEQYF	TRBV7-9	TRBJ2-7	.
CASSSRGDRTHNEQFF	TRBV6-5	TRBJ2-1	.
CASSLDQGPSGYTF	TRBV7-2	TRBJ1-2	.
CASSRDLKSGDVYF	TRBV7-3	TRBJ2-7	TRBD2
CATSRDVTGGSSNEKLFF	TRBV15	TRBJ1-4	TRBD1
CASSLVRGQGPSYNEQFF	TRBV5-4	TRBJ2-1	TRBD1
CASSRGAGGSTDTQYF	TRBV19	TRBJ2-3	TRBD2
CASSEEGTGANEQYF	TRBV6-1	TRBJ2-7	TRBD1
CASGLGQPLDPPTNYGYTF	TRBV12-5	TRBJ1-2	.
CASSDPRGETDTQYF	TRBV2	TRBJ2-3	TRBD2
CAWSEDSLHEAFF	TRBV30	TRBJ1-1	.
CSAYGVNEKLFF	TRBV29-1	TRBJ1-4	.
CASQSGGVNNEQFF	TRBV27	TRBJ2-1	TRBD2
CASSRTGQRRETQYF	TRBV7-9	TRBJ2-5	TRBD1
CASSSPGNEQFF	TRBV11-2	TRBJ2-1	.
CASSVQPGGRNTEAFF	TRBV9	TRBJ1-1	.
CASSITGVGNEQFF	TRBV28	TRBJ2-1	.
CASSEADGGGEQYF	TRBV2	TRBJ2-7	.
CASSGIGVEANTGELFF	TRBV5-5	TRBJ2-2	.
CASSPSEDQPQHF	TRBV18	TRBJ1-5	.
CASNRGTGELFF	TRBV11-2	TRBJ2-2	.
CASSLGPRTGSTDTQYF	TRBV5-1	TRBJ2-3	TRBD1
CASSQDGQASNTGELFF	TRBV4-3	TRBJ2-2	TRBD1
CASIGQGQGKPQHF	TRBV28	TRBJ1-5	.
CASSLFPRDRGDGNTIYF	TRBV28	TRBJ1-3	TRBD1
CASRDRLENTEAFF	TRBV5-1	TRBJ1-1	TRBD1
CASSPPMMDRIYSEAFF	TRBV28	TRBJ1-1	TRBD1
CASSLAGQGREYF	TRBV5-6	TRBJ2-4	.
CASSFRTGSVSTDTQYF	TRBV5-1	TRBJ2-3	TRBD1